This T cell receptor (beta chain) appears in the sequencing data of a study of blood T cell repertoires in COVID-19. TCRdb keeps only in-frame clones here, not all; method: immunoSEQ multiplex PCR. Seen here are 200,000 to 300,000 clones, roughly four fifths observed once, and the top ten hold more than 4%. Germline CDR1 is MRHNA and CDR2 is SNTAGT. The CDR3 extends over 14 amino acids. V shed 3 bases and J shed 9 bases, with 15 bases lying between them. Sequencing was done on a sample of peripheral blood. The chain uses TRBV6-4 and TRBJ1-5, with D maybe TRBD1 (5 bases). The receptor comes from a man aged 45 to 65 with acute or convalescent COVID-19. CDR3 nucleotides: TGTGCCAGCAGTGAGGGGCCTCAAGATTGGCCCCAGCATTTT. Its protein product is CASSEGPQDWPQHF.